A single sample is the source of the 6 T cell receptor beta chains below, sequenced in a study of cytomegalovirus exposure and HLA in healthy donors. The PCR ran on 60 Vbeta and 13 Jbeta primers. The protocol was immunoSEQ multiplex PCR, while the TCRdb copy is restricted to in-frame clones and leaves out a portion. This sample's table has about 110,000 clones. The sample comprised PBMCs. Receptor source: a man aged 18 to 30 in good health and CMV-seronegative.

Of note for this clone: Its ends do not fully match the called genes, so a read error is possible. CDR3 nucleotides: TGTGCCAGCAGCCTAGACAGGGCCTCCTACGAGCAGTACTTC. Translated: CASSLDRASYEQYF. The chain uses TRBV11-2 and TRBJ2-7; 7 bases match TRBD1. The CDR3 runs 14 residues. In germline, CDR1 is SGHAT, CDR2 FQNNGV. Combining the CDR3 with reference TRBV11-2 and TRBJ2-7 gives the whole variable domain EAGVAQSPRYKIIEKRQSVAFWCNPISGHATLYWYQQILGQGPKLLIQFQNNGVVDDSQLPKDRFSAERLKGVDSTLKIQPAKLEDSAVYLCASSLDRASYEQYFGPGTRLTVT.

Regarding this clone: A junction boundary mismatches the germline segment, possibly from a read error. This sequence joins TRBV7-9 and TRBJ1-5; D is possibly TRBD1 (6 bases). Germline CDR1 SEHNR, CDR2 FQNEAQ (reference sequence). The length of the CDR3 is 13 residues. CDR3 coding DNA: TGTGCCAGCAGCACCGGACAGTATCATCCCCAGCATTTT. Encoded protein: CASSTGQYHPQHF. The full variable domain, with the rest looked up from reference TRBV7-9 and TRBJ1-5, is DTGVSQNPRHKITKRGQNVTFRCDPISEHNRLYWYRQTLGQGPEFLTYFQNEAQLEKSRLLSDRFSAERPKGSFSTLEIQRTEQGDSAMYLCASSTGQYHPQHFGDGTRLSIL.

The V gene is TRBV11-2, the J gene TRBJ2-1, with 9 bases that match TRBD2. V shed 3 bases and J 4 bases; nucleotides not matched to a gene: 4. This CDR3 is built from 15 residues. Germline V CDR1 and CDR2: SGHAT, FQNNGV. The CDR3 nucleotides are TGTGCCAGCAGCTTGGTGCGGGGGGGATACAATGAGCAGTTCTTC. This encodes CASSLVRGGYNEQFF.

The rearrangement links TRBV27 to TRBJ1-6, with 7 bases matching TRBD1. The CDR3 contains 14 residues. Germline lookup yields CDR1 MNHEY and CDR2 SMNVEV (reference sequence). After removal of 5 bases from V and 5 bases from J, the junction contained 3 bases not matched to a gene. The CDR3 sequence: CASSATGNNSPLHF. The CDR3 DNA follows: TGTGCCAGCAGTGCGACAGGGAATAATTCACCCCTCCACTTT.

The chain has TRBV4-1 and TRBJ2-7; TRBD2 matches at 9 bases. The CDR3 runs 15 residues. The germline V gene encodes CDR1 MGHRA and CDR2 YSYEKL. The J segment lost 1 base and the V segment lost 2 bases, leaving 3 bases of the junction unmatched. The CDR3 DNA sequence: TGCGCCAGCAGCCAACGGGCGGGGGGGTCCTACGAGCAGTACTTC. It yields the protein CASSQRAGGSYEQYF.

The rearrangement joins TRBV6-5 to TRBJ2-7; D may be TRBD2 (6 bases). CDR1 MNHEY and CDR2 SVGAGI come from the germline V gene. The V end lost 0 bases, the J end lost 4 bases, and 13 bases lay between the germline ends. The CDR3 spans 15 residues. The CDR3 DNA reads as TGTGCCAGCAGTTACTCCGGGACTGATCTGTACGAGCAGTACTTC. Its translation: CASSYSGTDLYEQYF.